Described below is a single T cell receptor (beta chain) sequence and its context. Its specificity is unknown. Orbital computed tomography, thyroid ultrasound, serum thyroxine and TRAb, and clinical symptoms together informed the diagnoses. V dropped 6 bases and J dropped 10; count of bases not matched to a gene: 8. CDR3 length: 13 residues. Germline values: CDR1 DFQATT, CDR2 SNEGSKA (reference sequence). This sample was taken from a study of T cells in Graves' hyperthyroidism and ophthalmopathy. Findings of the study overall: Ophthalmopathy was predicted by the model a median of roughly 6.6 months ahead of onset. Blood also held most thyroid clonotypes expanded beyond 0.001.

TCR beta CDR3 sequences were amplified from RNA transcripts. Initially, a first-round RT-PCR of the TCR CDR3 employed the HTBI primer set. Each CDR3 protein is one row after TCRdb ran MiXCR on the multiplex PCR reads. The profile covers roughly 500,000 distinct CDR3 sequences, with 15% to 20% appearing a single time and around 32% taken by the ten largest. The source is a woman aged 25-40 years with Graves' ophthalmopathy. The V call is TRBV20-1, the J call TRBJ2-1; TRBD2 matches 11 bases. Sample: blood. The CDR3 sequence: CSAAGTSGWEQFF. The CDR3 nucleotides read TGCAGTGCAGCCGGGACTAGCGGTTGGGAGCAGTTCTTC.